This TCR beta chain appears in the sequencing data of a study of brain metastases from non-small cell lung cancer. The study, taken as a whole, reports: Brain metastases had lower T-cell infiltration than primary tumors.

Libraries were prepared by immunoSEQ multiplex PCR; TCRdb keeps only in-frame clonotypes and omits some of them. This sample has roughly 4,600 clones, with around 85% found just once. By sample fraction, this clone is large. Antigen specificity is unknown. The sequencing input was primary lung tumor tissue. This TCR was sampled from a donor aged 40 or over with non-small cell lung cancer.

CDR3 sequence: CASSTDREVQPQHF. DNA of the CDR3: TGTGCCAGCAGTACGGACAGGGAGGTTCAGCCCCAGCATTTT. The chain employs TRBV2 and TRBJ1-5; 8 bases align to TRBD1. V dropped 5 bases and J dropped 6; count of bases not matched to a gene: 6. The germline CDR1 and CDR2 sequences are SNHLY and FYNNEI. The CDR3 length is 14 residues.